The present TCR beta chain was sequenced within a study of post-analysis software for immune sequencing data (dated by TCRdb to about 2015). About the study as a whole: Recorded disease courses included relapsing-remitting, secondary progressive and progressive-relapsing multiple sclerosis, with some patients lacking subtype annotation. Patient repertoires were compared against about twelve previously published healthy control repertoires from donors aged about 6 to 27 years. A subset of samples was prepared in parallel using single-end sample barcoding, then pooled and co-amplified after Illumina adapter ligation.

To demonstrate the VDJtools post-analysis software, TCR beta repertoires were profiled from the peripheral blood of 13 young patients with multiple sclerosis. The patients with multiple sclerosis were children and adolescents between 6 and 15 years of age. General findings and caveats noted by the study authors: Four to six TRBV segments, including TRBV5-6, TRBV5-1 and TRBV20-1, were significantly more frequent in patients than controls. The multiple sclerosis patient group was slightly younger than the control group. Significantly lower normalized Chao1 diversity was found in multiple sclerosis patients than in controls, suggesting substantial peripheral T-cell clonal expansion. Direct clustering with F measure revealed strong co-clustering of samples prepared in the same batch, which led to a batch-effect correction.

Based on the germline V gene, the CDR1 and CDR2 sequences are SNHLY and FYNNEI. The germline V and J ends show losses of 6 bases and 4 bases respectively, and no gene match explains 4 bases of the junction. Including cysteine and phenylalanine, the CDR3 has 13 amino acids. The read is trimmed to its CDR3 DNA, 39 bases read in frame from base 1. On this clonotype: Its target antigen remains unknown. Per-base qualities were not stored, and no clone one base away is much larger.

Libraries came from PCR. Data came from an Illumina HiSeq 2500. To reduce PCR and sequencing biases, unique molecular identifiers were built into the TCR beta cDNA libraries. Every 1 to 10 million input T cells yielded approximately 500,000 cDNA molecules, meaning each molecule approximated one T cell. The same protocol used for the earlier healthy control dataset was applied to prepare and sequence the patient libraries. Within a given batch, samples were prepared together, multiplexed and sequenced on the same HiSeq lane. In the source study's methods: Raw barcoded reads were processed with MIGEC, and single-read molecular identifier groups were discarded before consensus assembly and CDR3 extraction. VDJtools was used for post-analysis of the clonotype tables, and diversity was normalized by down-sampling every dataset to the size of the smallest sample. Repertoire overlap clustering matched CDR3 amino acid but not nucleotide sequences to correct batch-related cross-sample contamination. TCRdb reran the public reads through fastp at Q25 and MiXCR, keeping productive beta chains. One record per CDR3 amino acid sequence lists the most common genes and DNA. These V and J calls rely on TCRdb rather than the paper's analysis. The sample table records about 770,000 distinct CDR3 sequences; 35% to 55% of these occur just once. Just under 5% of the sample is in the top ten clones.

The sequenced sample was blood. Rearrangement joined TRBV2 to TRBJ2-7, and TRBD1 matches 9 of the central bases. This clonotype was obtained from a girl aged 5-17 years with multiple sclerosis. The CDR3 protein is CASRYGTGYEQYF. Here is the DNA: TGTGCCAGCAGATACGGGACAGGGTACGAGCAGTACTTC. Full variable domain (CDR3 extended with the reference TRBV2 and TRBJ2-7 proteins): EPEVTQTPSHQVTQMGQEVILRCVPISNHLYFYWYRQILGQKVEFLVSFYNNEISEKSEIFDDQFSVERPDGSNFTLKIRSTKLEDSAMYFCASRYGTGYEQYFGPGTRLTVT.